This T cell receptor (beta chain) was retrieved from a study of radiation and T cells in renal cell carcinoma. This clone was observed a few times. J was trimmed by 4 bases and V by 5 bases; bases with no gene match: 8. Germline V gene data show CDR1 as MNHNS and CDR2 as SASEGT. The CDR3 is 15 residues long. Assay: immunoSEQ multiplex PCR; the TCRdb copy retains only in-frame clones and omits some. This table has about 130,000 clones, about four fifths appearing once. The time point here: blood 2 weeks post-SBRT. Treatment meaning: 15 Gy SBRT to primary tumor, nephrectomy 4 weeks later. This renal cell carcinoma was of the clear cell type.

The clonotype was recovered from a man aged 45 to 65 with renal cell carcinoma. V and J are TRBV6-1 and TRBJ2-5; 9 bases line up with TRBD2. The source material was blood, sampled from a patient whose treatment included radiotherapy and nephrectomy. CDR3 coding DNA: TGTGCCAGCAGTCATTTAGCGGGAGAGGCAGAGACCCAGTACTTC. Translating gives CASSHLAGEAETQYF.